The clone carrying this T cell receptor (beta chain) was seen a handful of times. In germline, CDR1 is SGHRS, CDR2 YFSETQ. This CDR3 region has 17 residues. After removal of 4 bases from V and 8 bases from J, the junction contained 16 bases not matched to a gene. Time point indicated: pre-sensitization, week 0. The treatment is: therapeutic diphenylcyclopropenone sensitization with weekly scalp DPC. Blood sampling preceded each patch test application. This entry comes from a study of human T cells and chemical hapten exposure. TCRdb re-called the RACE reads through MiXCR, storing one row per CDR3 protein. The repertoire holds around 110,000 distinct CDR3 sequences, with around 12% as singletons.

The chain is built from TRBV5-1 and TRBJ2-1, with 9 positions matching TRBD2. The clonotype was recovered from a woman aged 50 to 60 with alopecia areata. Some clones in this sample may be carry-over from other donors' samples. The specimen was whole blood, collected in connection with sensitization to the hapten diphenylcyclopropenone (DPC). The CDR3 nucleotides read TGCGCCAGCAGCCCCTTCGCTGCGTTAGCGGGAGTTGATGAGCAGTTCTTC. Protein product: CASSPFAALAGVDEQFF.